These T cell receptor beta chains were read from a single sample in a study of metastatic and nonmetastatic thyroid tumors. TCRdb reprocessed the PCR reads via MiXCR. The sample has 60,000 or so clones, less than 5% seen once; the top ten hold 20% to 25%. Material: blood. Receptors were obtained from a female donor with papillary thyroid cancer or a benign thyroid nodule (not recorded which). Some clones in this sample may be carry-over from other donors' samples. Both conserved end residues are part of each CDR3. A D gene is named only where the DNA matches it firmly. Expanded clones are given a class, and other clones once, few, many or no size at all.

V gene	J gene	clone size	D gene	CDR3 protein	CDR3 DNA
TRBV5-6	TRBJ2-7	few	TRBD1	CASSRRQGGYEQYF	TGTGCCAGCAGCCGCCGACAGGGGGGGTACGAGCAGTACTTC
TRBV3-1	TRBJ2-3	many	NA	CASSQARDTQYF	TGTGCCAGCAGCCAAGCCCGAGATACGCAGTATTTT
TRBV2	TRBJ2-7	many	TRBD2	CASTLLAGGPGEQYF	TGTGCCAGCACCCTACTAGCGGGAGGGCCGGGGGAGCAGTACTTC
TRBV12-3/TRBV12-4	TRBJ2-1	NA	TRBD2	CASSLVAGALNEQFF	TGTGCCAGCAGTTTAGTAGCGGGAGCTCTCAATGAGCAGTTCTTC
TRBV6-1	TRBJ2-7	few	TRBD1	CASILTGGYEQYF	TGTGCCAGCATCTTGACAGGGGGCTACGAGCAGTACTTC
TRBV7-9	TRBJ2-7	NA	TRBD1	CASSIPGQDYEQYF	TGTGCCAGCAGCATACCGGGACAGGACTACGAGCAGTACTTC
TRBV6-1	TRBJ2-3	few	NA	CASSELGGTDTQYF	TGTGCCAGCAGTGAATTGGGGGGCACAGATACGCAGTATTTT
TRBV3-1	TRBJ1-2	many	TRBD1	CASRRSDRVVGNYGYTF	TGTGCCAGCAGGAGAAGCGACAGGGTTGTAGGGAACTATGGCTACACCTTC
TRBV18	TRBJ2-1	few	NA	CASSPPSERNEQFF	TGTGCCAGCTCACCACCTAGCGAGAGAAATGAGCAGTTCTTC
TRBV19	TRBJ2-5	many	TRBD2	CASSGGGATETQYF	TGTGCCAGTTCGGGGGGAGGGGCGACAGAGACCCAGTACTTC
TRBV5-6	TRBJ1-2	few	NA	CASSLSLGRQKAGYTF	TGTGCCAGCAGCTTGTCCTTGGGACGCCAGAAAGCTGGCTACACCTTC
TRBV28	TRBJ1-6	NA	NA	CASSLDTLHF	TGTGCTAGCAGTTTGGACACCCTCCACTTT
TRBV20-1	TRBJ2-7	many	TRBD2	CSAAKASGSYEQYF	TGCAGTGCTGCAAAAGCTAGCGGATCCTACGAGCAGTACTTC
TRBV19	TRBJ1-1	NA	NA	CASRLLGGHYNTEAFF	TGTGCCAGTAGACTCCTTGGTGGACACTATAACACTGAAGCTTTCTTT
TRBV5-1	TRBJ2-1	many	NA	CASSAEGSYNEQFF	TGCGCCAGCAGCGCAGAGGGGTCCTACAATGAGCAGTTCTTC
TRBV5-1	TRBJ2-2	many	NA	CASSSELAANTGELFF	TGCGCCAGCAGCTCCGAACTAGCAGCGAACACCGGGGAGCTGTTTTTT
TRBV19	TRBJ2-1	many	NA	CASSIAGGGSYNEQFF	TGTGCCAGTAGTATTGCCGGCGGAGGTTCCTACAATGAGCAGTTCTTC
TRBV18	TRBJ1-5	NA	NA	CASSPGSNQPQHF	TGTGCCAGCTCACCCGGGTCTAATCAGCCCCAGCATTTT
TRBV19	TRBJ2-7	few	NA	CASSRTTSQYEQYF	TGTGCCAGTAGCAGAACCACGAGCCAATACGAGCAGTACTTC
TRBV28	TRBJ1-6	few	TRBD1	CASSPGTEPGLSLHF	TGTGCCAGCAGTCCGGGGACAGAACCCGGTTTGTCCCTCCACTTT
TRBV15	TRBJ2-4	many	TRBD1	CATSRDLEGAIQYF	TGTGCCACCAGCAGAGATCTCGAGGGGGCGATTCAGTACTTC
TRBV19	TRBJ1-2	NA	TRBD1	CATARTGSNYGYTF	TGTGCCACAGCCCGGACAGGGTCTAACTATGGCTACACCTTC
TRBV5-8	TRBJ2-3	few	NA	CASSRLVGDFARDTQYF	TGTGCCAGCAGCCGTCTTGTGGGGGACTTCGCCAGAGATACGCAGTATTTT
TRBV19	TRBJ1-3	NA	NA	CASSIPDASSGNTIYF	TGTGCCAGTAGTATTCCGGATGCGAGCTCTGGAAACACCATATATTTT
TRBV12-3/TRBV12-4	TRBJ2-3	many	NA	CASSLAGPGSTDTQYF	TGTGCCAGCAGTTTAGCGGGGCCGGGGAGCACAGATACGCAGTATTTT
TRBV2	TRBJ1-6	NA	TRBD1	CASNVPGQGDNSPLHF	TGTGCCAGCAATGTACCAGGACAGGGAGATAATTCACCCCTCCACTTT
TRBV12-3/TRBV12-4	TRBJ2-5	many	NA	CASGTTLRGETQYF	TGTGCCAGCGGGACTACTCTCAGGGGAGAGACCCAGTACTTC
TRBV2	TRBJ2-5	many	TRBD1	CASRARDRAQETQYF	TGTGCCAGCAGAGCCAGGGACAGGGCCCAAGAGACCCAGTACTTC
TRBV25-1	TRBJ1-1	many	NA	CASSGGHGTEAFF	TGTGCCAGCAGTGGAGGGCACGGCACTGAAGCTTTCTTT
TRBV7-3	TRBJ2-7	many	NA	CASSLPRGEQYF	TGTGCCAGCAGTTTGCCGCGTGGCGAGCAGTACTTC
TRBV7-9	TRBJ2-2	many	NA	CASTLWGPRTAGELFF	TGTGCCAGCACCCTCTGGGGGCCCCGGACGGCCGGGGAGCTGTTTTTT
TRBV28	TRBJ2-7	many	TRBD2	CASRDRGERQYF	TGTGCCAGCCGGGACCGGGGGGAGAGGCAGTACTTC
TRBV12-3/TRBV12-4	TRBJ2-5	many	TRBD2	CASRTLAGSAETQYF	TGTGCCAGCAGAACCCTAGCGGGATCTGCGGAGACCCAGTACTTC
TRBV19	TRBJ1-1	few	NA	CASSAGVRGDTEAFF	TGTGCCAGTAGTGCTGGCGTTCGGGGTGACACTGAAGCTTTCTTT
TRBV6-1	TRBJ2-2	few	TRBD2	CASRGGKSTGELFF	TGTGCCAGCAGGGGGGGGAAAAGCACCGGGGAGCTGTTTTTT